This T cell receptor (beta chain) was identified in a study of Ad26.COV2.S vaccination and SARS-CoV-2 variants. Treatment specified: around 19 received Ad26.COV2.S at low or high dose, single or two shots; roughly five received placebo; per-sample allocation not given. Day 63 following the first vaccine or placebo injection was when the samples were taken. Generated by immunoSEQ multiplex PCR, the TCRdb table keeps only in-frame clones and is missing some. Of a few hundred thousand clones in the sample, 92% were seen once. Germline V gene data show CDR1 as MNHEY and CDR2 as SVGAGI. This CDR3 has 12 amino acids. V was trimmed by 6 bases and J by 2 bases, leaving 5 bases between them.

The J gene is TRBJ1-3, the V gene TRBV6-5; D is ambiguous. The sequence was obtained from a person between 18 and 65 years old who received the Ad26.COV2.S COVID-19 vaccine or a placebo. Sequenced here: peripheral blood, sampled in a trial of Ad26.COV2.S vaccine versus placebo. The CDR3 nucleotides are TGTGCCAGCAGGGCTCCTGGAAACACCATATATTTT. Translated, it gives CASRAPGNTIYF.